This T cell receptor (beta chain) stems from a study of PD-1 blockade in classical Hodgkin lymphoma. Study-level background: Intravenous nivolumab at 3 mg/kg was given to patients every 2 weeks.

Relapse was seen in all patients after autologous stem cell transplantation, and brentuximab vedotin exposure was variable. Only in-frame clones appear in the TCRdb table, and some are missing; sequencing was by immunoSEQ multiplex PCR. This sample has 98,000 or so clones, with 80% to 90% found just once. The CDR3 is 12 residues long. The V gene's germline CDR1 is MNHEY and CDR2 SVGAGI. With 4 bases removed from V and 7 bases from J, the gap between germline ends came to 11 bases. Sequenced material: peripheral blood mononuclear cells (PBMCs), taken before the second cycle of nivolumab. This chain connects TRBV6-5 to TRBJ2-7, with D perhaps being TRBD1 or TRBD2 (5 bases each). This TCR came from a human donor with classical Hodgkin lymphoma. DNA of the CDR3: TGTGCCAGCAGTTCGGGACCAAGGGAGCAGTACTTC. It encodes CASSSGPREQYF.